One and the same sample provided the 5 T cell receptor beta chains below, sequenced in a study of naive and memory T cell subsets. Documented treatment: skin biopsy from PPD injection site in Mantoux-positive individual. Cells were not sorted; total RNA input targeted roughly 1 to 1000 ng. Reverse transcription of blood and skin TCR RNA was primed at alpha and beta constant regions. TCRdb re-called the UMI-ligation and nested PCR reads through MiXCR, storing one row per CDR3 protein. The sample carries about 20,000 distinct CDR3 sequences, nearly 9.5% recorded once. The input for sequencing was skin, taken from a tuberculin skin test site. The receptors here all came from an adult in good health.

This clonotype has at least ten counts. This chain connects TRBV12-3 or TRBV12-4 to TRBJ1-5, with D possibly matching TRBD1 (5 bases). V was trimmed by 10 bases and J by 0 bases, leaving 10 bases between them. This CDR3 is built from 13 residues. The CDR3 loop reads CAIRDGSNQPQHF. Here the CDR3 DNA reads TGTGCCATTCGGGACGGTAGCAATCAGCCCCAGCATTTT.

This clonotype showed up just a few times. The chain recombines TRBV7-9 with TRBJ1-6; 11 bases match TRBD1. V gave up 4 bases and J gave up 8 bases; unmatched junction bases: 10. The V gene's germline CDR1 is SEHNR and CDR2 FQNEAQ (reference sequence). The CDR3 is 17 amino acids. Here the CDR3 DNA reads TGTGCCAGCAGCTCTTCGGACAGGGGGCGAATGGATTCACCCCTCCACTTT. It encodes CASSSSDRGRMDSPLHF.

By share of the sample, this clonotype is medium-sized. This chain links TRBV7-2 with TRBJ2-1; TRBD2 agrees at 9 bases. The V and J ends lost 3 bases and 8 bases, in that order; junction bases with no gene match: 11. This CDR3 comprises 16 residues. Germline loops: CDR1 SGHTA, CDR2 FQGNSA. CDR3 DNA sequence: TGTGCCAGCAGCTTGACGAGCGGGGGGCAGGGAGATGAGCAGTTCTTC. This translates into CASSLTSGGQGDEQFF.

This clonotype was detected a few times. The rearrangement uses TRBV5-4 and TRBJ2-5; no firm D call. The CDR3 consists of 14 residues. Trimming removed 0 bases at V and 1 base at J, with 7 bases between. Per the germline V gene, CDR1 is SGHNT and CDR2 is YYREEE (reference sequence). As DNA, the CDR3 is TGTGCCAGCAGCTTGGGTCTCGTCCAAGAGACCCAGTACTTC. Translated, it gives CASSLGLVQETQYF.

This clonotype has a handful of counts. The J gene is TRBJ2-5, the V gene TRBV6-5, with D tentatively TRBD1 (6 bases). V shed 3 bases and J shed 2 bases, with 13 bases lying between them. CDR1 is MNHEY and CDR2 is SVGAGI in the germline V gene. There are 15 residues in the CDR3. The CDR3 protein is CASSYSDRLQETQYF. CDR3 in DNA: TGTGCCAGCAGTTATTCCGACAGGCTACAAGAGACCCAGTACTTC.